This section outlines one TCR beta chain sequence together with its context. CDR3 length: 15 amino acids. This sample was included in a study of OX40 agonist ivuxolimab in advanced cancers. Clones were sequenced by immunoSEQ multiplex PCR, and TCRdb holds only the in-frame ones, with some missing. Among tens of thousands of clones listed, about nine tenths were seen once. V and J are TRBV12-1 and TRBJ2-7; the tabulated D call, TRBD2, remains unverified against the DNA. TRBV12-1 is a listed pseudogene. The source of this sequence is an adult with an advanced solid tumor such as melanoma, head and neck, liver or kidney cancer. The source material was CD4+ or CD8+ T cells sorted from blood, sampled in a trial of the OX40 agonist ivuxolimab. CDR3 sequence (DNA): TGTGCCAGCAGGGCCCTGAACGGGAGGGCGGGGGAGCAGTACGTC. This translates into CASRALNGRAGEQYV.